The next 27 T cell receptor beta chains were all read from a single sample in a study of shared clonotypes between healthy human individuals. Naive CD8 cells comprised CD45RO-negative, CCR7-positively selected cells, excluding terminally differentiated effector memory CD45RA+ cells. Using immunoSEQ multiplex PCR, the repertoire was profiled, and TCRdb retains in-frame clones only, with some absent. The sample holds about 2.1 million clones, about 93% seen once. Sequences were obtained from naive CD8+ T cells from PBMCs. Receptors were obtained from a man in his late teens or twenties in good health. Some clones in this sample may be carry-over from other donors' samples.

The chain recombines TRBV6-6 with TRBJ1-1, with TRBD1 identical over 7 bases. The CDR3 has 13 residues. With V trimmed by 1 base and J by 6 bases, 2 bases remained unmatched. Germline V CDR1 and CDR2: MNHNY, SVGAGI (reference sequence). CDR3 in DNA: TGTGCCAGCAGTTACTACAGGGGAGCTGAAGCTTTCTTT. As protein: CASSYYRGAEAFF.

This clone came up a few times. Within the sample, other DNA sequences also encode this same CDR3. The chain uses TRBV28 and TRBJ2-2; D possibly corresponds to TRBD1 (6 bases). This CDR3 is built from 13 residues. Trimming stripped 2 bases from V and 5 bases from J, with 6 bases between. Germline V gene lookup returns CDR1 MDHEN and CDR2 SYDVKM. The CDR3 DNA sequence: TGTGCCAGCAGTTTAAGGGGGACCGGGGAGCTGTTTTTT. This codes for CASSLRGTGELFF.

J is TRBJ2-3 and V is TRBV2, with D hard to call. Germline V gives CDR1 SNHLY, CDR2 FYNNEI. The CDR3 totals 12 residues. V was trimmed by 4 bases and J by 2 bases, leaving 4 bases between them. This CDR3 is CASSGFTDTQYF. The CDR3 DNA reads TGTGCCAGCAGTGGGTTCACAGATACGCAGTATTTT.

The chain joins TRBV19 to TRBJ1-1, with a weak D call TRBD1 (5 bases). Trimming shortened V by 5 bases and J by 11 bases, and 12 bases separated the two germline ends. This CDR3 is 11 amino acids long. CDR1 is LNHDA and CDR2 is SQIVND in the germline V gene (reference sequence). The CDR3 is CASSYVGTAFF. CDR3 in DNA: TGTGCCAGTAGTTACGTAGGGACCGCTTTCTTT.

This clone was seen just once. The rearrangement joins TRBV7-9 to TRBJ2-7, with 10 nucleotides matching TRBD1. Germline V lookup: CDR1 SEHNR, CDR2 FQNEAQ (reference sequence). This CDR3 is built from 15 residues. The V gene end was trimmed by 5 bases and the J gene end by 2 bases; junction bases not matched to a gene: 6. The CDR3 reads CASSRTGQGTYEQYF. For the CDR3, the DNA is TGTGCCAGCAGCCGAACGGGACAGGGGACCTACGAGCAGTACTTC.

In this sample, this clone turned up once. The chain is built from TRBV4-1 and TRBJ1-3, with TRBD1 matching over 10 bases. The CDR3 runs to 19 residues. The J segment lost 7 bases and the V segment lost 3 bases, leaving 18 bases of the junction unmatched. Per the germline V gene, CDR1 is MGHRA and CDR2 is YSYEKL. CDR3: CASSQPIGVLDRGLNTIYF. In nucleotides, the CDR3 is TGCGCCAGCAGCCAGCCAATTGGGGTACTCGACAGGGGGCTGAACACCATATATTTT.

The J gene is TRBJ2-7, the V gene TRBV27; 12 bases are a match to TRBD1. V lost 7 bases, J lost 3 bases, and 13 bases stayed unmatched. Germline CDR1 and CDR2: MNHEY and SMNVEV (reference sequence). The CDR3 runs to 17 residues. CDR3 sequence reads: CASKGYEGQGAVYEQYF. In DNA form, the CDR3 reads TGTGCCAGCAAGGGATATGAGGGACAGGGGGCGGTCTACGAGCAGTACTTC.

The V and J genes are TRBV13 and TRBJ2-5; possibly TRBD2 for D (5 bases). With 6 bases removed from V and 4 bases from J, the gap between germline ends came to 12 bases. Germline lookup yields CDR1 PRHDT and CDR2 FYEKMQ (reference sequence). This CDR3 is built from 13 residues. Here the CDR3 reads CASSLPGGETQYF. For the CDR3, the DNA is TGTGCCAGCAGTTTACCTGGAGGAGAGACCCAGTACTTC.

The rearrangement joins TRBV4-3 to TRBJ2-1, with no clear D. Germline CDR1 is LGHNA and CDR2 is YSLEER. V was clipped by 3 bases and J by 6 bases, with 18 bases between them. The CDR3 runs 16 residues. CDR3 in amino acids: CASSQDNSYAGNEQFF. Written as DNA, the CDR3 is TGCGCCAGCAGCCAGGATAATTCCTATGCTGGCAATGAGCAGTTCTTC.

This clone was seen only once. This chain links TRBV4-1 with TRBJ1-3; D gene unclear. V was clipped by 0 bases and J by 1 base, with 7 bases between them. Germline-derived CDR1 and CDR2 are MGHRA and YSYEKL. This CDR3 comprises 15 residues. The CDR3 spells CASSQDPVSGNTIYF. The CDR3 region has the DNA TGCGCCAGCAGCCAAGATCCAGTTTCTGGAAACACCATATATTTT.

The rearrangement links TRBV5-1 to TRBJ2-7; 10 nucleotides align to TRBD1. Germline CDR1 SGHRS, CDR2 YFSETQ. With 2 bases clipped from V and 4 bases from J, the junction kept 6 bases outside the gene matches. The CDR3 length is 15 residues. In DNA form, the CDR3 reads TGCGCCAGCAGCTTTTCCGGGACAGGGGCTTACGAGCAGTACTTC. The encoded protein is CASSFSGTGAYEQYF.

The rearrangement links TRBV27 to TRBJ2-5; tentative D call: TRBD1 (5 bases). The V end lost 5 bases, the J end lost 5 bases, and 15 bases lay between the germline ends. CDR3 length: 14 amino acids. Germline V CDR1 and CDR2: MNHEY, SMNVEV (reference sequence). This CDR3 is CASSDTGYRETQYF. As DNA, the CDR3 is TGTGCCAGCAGTGACACAGGCTACCGGGAGACCCAGTACTTC.

This chain uses TRBV6-5 with TRBJ2-1; D not certain. This CDR3 has 12 residues. The V gene lost 5 bases and the J gene lost 7 bases, with 9 bases spanning the gap. The V gene's germline CDR1 is MNHEY and CDR2 SVGAGI. The CDR3, as DNA: TGTGCCAGCAGTCTAGGGAATAATGAGCAGTTCTTC. Protein product: CASSLGNNEQFF.

This sequence joins TRBV7-3 and TRBJ2-2; 14 bases are a match to TRBD2. The CDR3 sequence is 15 residues long. Germline V gene data show CDR1 as SGHTA and CDR2 as FQGTGA. V gave up 4 bases and J gave up 5 bases; unmatched junction bases: 0. CDR3: CASSWTSGRTGELFF. In nucleotides, the CDR3 is TGTGCCAGCAGCTGGACTAGCGGGAGGACCGGGGAGCTGTTTTTT. Filled out from reference TRBV7-3 and TRBJ2-2, the complete variable domain reads GAGVSQTPSNKVTEKGKYVELRCDPISGHTALYWYRQSLGQGPEFLIYFQGTGAADDSGLPNDRFFAVRPEGSVSTLKIQRTERGDSAVYLCASSWTSGRTGELFFGEGSRLTVL.

The gene calls are TRBV28 and TRBJ2-5; D not resolved. The J call may be wrong; the DNA end is better matched by TRBJ2-7. The CDR3 covers 14 residues. Looked up from germline, CDR1 is MDHEN and CDR2 is SYDVKM. In nucleotides, the CDR3 is TGTGCCAGCAGTTTGGCACGGCAAACCTACGAGCAGTACTTC. Translating gives CASSLARQTYEQYF.

The J gene is TRBJ1-2, the V gene TRBV5-6; D uncertain. V was shortened by 3 bases and J by 8 bases, with 8 bases between the two germline ends. CDR1 and CDR2 from the germline V gene are SGHDT and YYEEEE. The CDR3 is 11 residues long. CDR3 in amino acids: CASSSYTGYTF. As DNA, the CDR3 is TGTGCCAGCAGCTCCTATACCGGCTACACCTTC.

This rearrangement joins TRBV25-1 to TRBJ1-1; tentatively, D is TRBD1 (5 bases). Trimming shortened V by 4 bases and J by 6 bases, and 21 bases separated the two germline ends. The CDR3 consists of 16 residues. Per the germline V gene, CDR1 is MGHDK and CDR2 is SYGVNS. This chain's CDR3 is CASSGYPGRWVSEAFF. CDR3 DNA sequence: TGTGCCAGCAGTGGGTATCCGGGACGGTGGGTGTCTGAAGCTTTCTTT.

The chain uses TRBV4-1 and TRBJ2-5, with 7 positions matching TRBD1. Germline assignment: CDR1 MGHRA and CDR2 YSYEKL. This CDR3 has 15 amino acids. The V and J ends lost 1 base and 5 bases, in that order; junction bases with no gene match: 7. The CDR3 DNA sequence: TGCGCCAGCAGCCAAGTGAGGACAGGAGTCGAGACCCAGTACTTC. This gives the protein CASSQVRTGVETQYF.

The chain carries TRBV6-5 and TRBJ1-1, with D unresolved. Germline lookup yields CDR1 MNHEY and CDR2 SVGAGI. The V end lost 4 bases, the J end lost 1 base, and 10 bases lay between the germline ends. This CDR3 is built from 14 residues. The DNA for the CDR3 is TGTGCCAGCAGTTCCCCCCGGGAGAACACTGAAGCTTTCTTT. This translates into CASSSPRENTEAFF.

The CDR3 DNA is TGTGCCAGCAGTAATCAAGACCCCTTCAGCTCCTACAATGAGCAGTTCTTC. Translation gives CASSNQDPFSSYNEQFF. The rearrangement uses TRBV25-1 and TRBJ2-1; D is uncertain. The germline V gene encodes CDR1 MGHDK and CDR2 SYGVNS. The V end was cut by 5 bases, the J end by 0 bases, with 17 bases between. The CDR3 has 17 residues.

The chain uses TRBV6-4 and TRBJ2-7; no clear D. Deletions cut 2 bases from V and 5 bases from J, with 13 bases between. Germline V CDR1 and CDR2: MRHNA, SNTAGT. CDR3 size: 14 residues. CDR3 residues: CASSDRGSMDEQYF. Written as DNA, the CDR3 is TGTGCCAGCAGTGACCGAGGTAGTATGGACGAGCAGTACTTC.

Here the CDR3 reads CASSFPSGRDTGELFF. DNA for the CDR3: TGTGCCAGCAGCTTTCCTAGCGGGAGGGACACCGGGGAGCTGTTTTTT. V is TRBV7-9 and J is TRBJ2-2, with 12 bases that match TRBD2. V shed 3 bases, J shed 3 bases, and the junction held 2 bases outside the gene matches. CDR3 length: 16 amino acids. CDR1 is SEHNR and CDR2 is FQNEAQ in the germline V gene (reference sequence).

The CDR3 bases are TGTGCCAGCAGCCCTTCGGGTCGGGAAAGCACCATATATTTT. Amino acid sequence: CASSPSGRESTIYF. The chain is built from TRBV7-3 and TRBJ1-3, with unresolved D. Germline V gene data show CDR1 as SGHTA and CDR2 as FQGTGA. This CDR3 is built from 14 residues. Trimming took off 5 bases at V and 9 bases at J, with 17 bases between the two ends. The full variable domain, completed using reference TRBV7-3 and TRBJ1-3, is GAGVSQTPSNKVTEKGKYVELRCDPISGHTALYWYRQSLGQGPEFLIYFQGTGAADDSGLPNDRFFAVRPEGSVSTLKIQRTERGDSAVYLCASSPSGRESTIYFGEGSWLTVV.

Here the CDR3 reads CASSPLWTSGTLYEQYF. Written as DNA, the CDR3 is TGTGCCAGCAGCCCCCTCTGGACTAGCGGGACACTCTACGAGCAGTACTTC. The chain employs TRBV27 and TRBJ2-7; 12 positions match TRBD2. The CDR3 runs 17 residues. V lost 6 bases to trimming and J lost 3 bases; unmatched junction nucleotides: 12. Germline V gene data show CDR1 as MNHEY and CDR2 as SMNVEV (reference sequence).

The chain couples TRBV7-3 to TRBJ2-1, with 11 nucleotides matching TRBD2. Trimming cost V 2 bases and J 7 bases; bases outside gene matches: 13. Germline CDR1 SGHTA, CDR2 FQGTGA. This CDR3 has 18 amino acids. The chain's CDR3 is CASSLSPLLAGDGNEQFF. The CDR3, as DNA: TGTGCCAGCAGCTTATCCCCTCTACTAGCGGGAGACGGGAATGAGCAGTTCTTC.

The chain employs TRBV7-6 and TRBJ2-7; TRBD2 is a possible D gene (6 bases). Trimming removed 4 bases at V and 0 bases at J, with 16 bases between. The CDR3 consists of 16 residues. Germline lookup yields CDR1 SGHVS and CDR2 FNYEAQ. CDR3 in DNA: TGTGCCAGCAGCTCACCGGGGGACGTTAACTCCTACGAGCAGTACTTC. The encoded protein is CASSSPGDVNSYEQYF.

The CDR3 spells CASSYSEGVNGYTF. DNA for the CDR3: TGTGCCAGCAGTTACTCGGAGGGGGTCAATGGCTACACCTTC. The gene calls are TRBV6-5 and TRBJ1-2; TRBD1 is a possible D gene (6 bases). The CDR3 is 14 amino acids. V gave up 0 bases and J gave up 6 bases, with 11 bases separating them. CDR1 is MNHEY and CDR2 is SVGAGI in the germline V gene.